The 4 T cell receptor beta chains below all came from one sample that was sequenced in a study of Tregs in tolerant kidney transplant recipients. Produced via immunoSEQ multiplex PCR; TCRdb's table is partial and in-frame only. The table has tens of thousands of clones, roughly 93% seen once. The sample in question was CD4+ T cells from blood, obtained before the transplant. These receptors all come from a human donor who received a combined kidney and bone marrow transplant.

This clone has just one count. The genes are TRBV5-4 and TRBJ2-7; D perhaps matches TRBD2 (6 bases). Germline values: CDR1 SGHNT, CDR2 YYREEE (reference sequence). V lost 4 bases and J 4 bases, leaving 21 bases between the germline ends. CDR3 length: 16 amino acids. CDR3 sequence: CASSTQPQRGLYEQYF. The CDR3 DNA is TGTGCCAGCAGCACCCAACCTCAACGGGGACTTTACGAGCAGTACTTC.

The CDR3 reads CASCRGDGETQYF. CDR3 coding DNA: TGTGCCAGCTGTAGAGGCGACGGGGAGACCCAGTACTTC. The chain employs TRBV5-5 and TRBJ2-5; no firm D call. With 7 bases removed from V and 5 bases from J, the gap between germline ends came to 15 bases. The CDR3 loop spans 13 amino acids. CDR1 SGHKS and CDR2 YYEKEE come from the germline V gene (reference sequence).

The rearrangement links TRBV10-1 to TRBJ1-1; 7 bases fit TRBD1. After removal of 6 bases from V and 4 bases from J, the junction contained 5 bases not matched to a gene. CDR1 WNHNN and CDR2 SYGVQD come from the germline V gene (reference sequence). The CDR3 contains 13 residues. The CDR3 region is CASRTQGCTEAFF. The CDR3 bases are TGCGCCAGCAGGACACAGGGGTGCACTGAAGCTTTCTTT.

This clone was seen only once. The CDR3 here is CASSSPEFLPGTQYF. CDR3 in DNA: TGTGCCAGCAGCTCCCCCGAGTTCCTCCCAGGGACCCAGTACTTC. V usage is TRBV5-6 and J usage is TRBJ2-5; D uncertain. The CDR3 loop spans 15 amino acids. V was clipped by 3 bases and J by 7 bases, with 19 bases between them. The germline V gene has CDR1 SGHDT and CDR2 YYEEEE.